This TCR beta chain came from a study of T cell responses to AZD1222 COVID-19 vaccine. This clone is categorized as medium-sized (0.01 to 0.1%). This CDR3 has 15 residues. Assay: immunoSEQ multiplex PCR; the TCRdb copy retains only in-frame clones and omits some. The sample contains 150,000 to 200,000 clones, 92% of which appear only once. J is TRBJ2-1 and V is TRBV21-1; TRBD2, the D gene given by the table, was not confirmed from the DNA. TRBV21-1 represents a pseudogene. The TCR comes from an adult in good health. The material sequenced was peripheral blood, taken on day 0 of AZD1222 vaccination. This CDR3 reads CASSPLIALRVRQFF. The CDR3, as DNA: TGTGCCAGCAGCCCCCTAATAGCTCTCCGTGTTAGGCAGTTCTTC.